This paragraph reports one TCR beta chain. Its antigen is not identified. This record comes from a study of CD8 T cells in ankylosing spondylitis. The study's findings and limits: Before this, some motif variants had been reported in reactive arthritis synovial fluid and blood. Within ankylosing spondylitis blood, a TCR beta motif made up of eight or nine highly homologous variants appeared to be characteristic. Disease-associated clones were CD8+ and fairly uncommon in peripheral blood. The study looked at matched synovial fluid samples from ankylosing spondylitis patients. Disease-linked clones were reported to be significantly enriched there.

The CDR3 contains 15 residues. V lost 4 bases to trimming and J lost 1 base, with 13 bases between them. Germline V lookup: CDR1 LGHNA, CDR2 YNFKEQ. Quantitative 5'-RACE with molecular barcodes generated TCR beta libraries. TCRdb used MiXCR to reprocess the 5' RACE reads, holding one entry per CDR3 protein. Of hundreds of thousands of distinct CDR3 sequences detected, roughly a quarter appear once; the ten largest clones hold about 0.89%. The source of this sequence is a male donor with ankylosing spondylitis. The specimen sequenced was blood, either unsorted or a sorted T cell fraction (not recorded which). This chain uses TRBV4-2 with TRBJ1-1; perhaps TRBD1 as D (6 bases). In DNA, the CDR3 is TGTGCCAGCAGCCCAGGTACAGGGAGGAACACTGAAGCTTTCTTT. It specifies CASSPGTGRNTEAFF.